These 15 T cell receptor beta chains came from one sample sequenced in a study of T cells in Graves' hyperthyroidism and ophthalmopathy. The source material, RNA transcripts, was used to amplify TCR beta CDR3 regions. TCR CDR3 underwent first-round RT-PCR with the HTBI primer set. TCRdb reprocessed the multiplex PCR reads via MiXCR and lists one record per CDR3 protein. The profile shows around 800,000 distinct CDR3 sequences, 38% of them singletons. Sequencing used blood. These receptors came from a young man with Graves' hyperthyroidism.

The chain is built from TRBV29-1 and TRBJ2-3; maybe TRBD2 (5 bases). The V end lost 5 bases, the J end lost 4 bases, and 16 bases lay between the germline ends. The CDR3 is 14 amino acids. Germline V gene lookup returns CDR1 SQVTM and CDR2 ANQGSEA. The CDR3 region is CSVQGASMPDTQYF. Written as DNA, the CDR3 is TGCAGCGTTCAAGGAGCTAGCATGCCAGATACGCAGTATTTT.

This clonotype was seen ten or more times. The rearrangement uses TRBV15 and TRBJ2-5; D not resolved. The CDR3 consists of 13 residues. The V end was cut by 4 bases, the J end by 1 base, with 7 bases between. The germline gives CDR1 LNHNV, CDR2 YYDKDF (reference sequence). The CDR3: CATSNWGQETQYF. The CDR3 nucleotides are TGTGCCACCAGCAATTGGGGCCAAGAGACCCAGTACTTC.

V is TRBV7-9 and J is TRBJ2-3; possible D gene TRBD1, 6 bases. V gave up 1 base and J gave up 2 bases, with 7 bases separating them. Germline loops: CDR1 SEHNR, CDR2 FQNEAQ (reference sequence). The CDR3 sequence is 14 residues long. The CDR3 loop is CASSLEGDTDTQYF. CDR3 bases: TGTGCCAGCAGCTTAGAGGGGGACACAGATACGCAGTATTTT.

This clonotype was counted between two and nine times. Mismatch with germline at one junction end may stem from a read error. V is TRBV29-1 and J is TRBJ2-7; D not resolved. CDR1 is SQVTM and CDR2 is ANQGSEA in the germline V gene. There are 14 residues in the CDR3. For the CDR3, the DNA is TGCAGCGTTGAAGGAGTTGGGGAATCCTACAAGCAGTACTTC. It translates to CSVEGVGESYKQYF.

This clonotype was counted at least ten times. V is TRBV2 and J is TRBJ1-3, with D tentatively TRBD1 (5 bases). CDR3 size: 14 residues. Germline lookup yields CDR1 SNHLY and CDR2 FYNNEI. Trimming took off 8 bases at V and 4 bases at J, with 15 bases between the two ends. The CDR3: CASRGSGHGNTIYF. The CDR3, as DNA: TGTGCCAGCCGCGGCTCGGGGCACGGAAACACCATATATTTT. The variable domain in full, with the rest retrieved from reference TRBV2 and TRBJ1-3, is EPEVTQTPSHQVTQMGQEVILRCVPISNHLYFYWYRQILGQKVEFLVSFYNNEISEKSEIFDDQFSVERPDGSNFTLKIRSTKLEDSAMYFCASRGSGHGNTIYFGEGSWLTVV.

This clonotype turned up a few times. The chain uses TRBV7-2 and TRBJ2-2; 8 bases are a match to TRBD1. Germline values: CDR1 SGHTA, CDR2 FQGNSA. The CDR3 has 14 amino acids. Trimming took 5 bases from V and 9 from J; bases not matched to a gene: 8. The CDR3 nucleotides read TGTGCCAGCAGCCTGGCAGGGGGCACTTGGGAGCTGTTTTTT. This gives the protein CASSLAGGTWELFF.

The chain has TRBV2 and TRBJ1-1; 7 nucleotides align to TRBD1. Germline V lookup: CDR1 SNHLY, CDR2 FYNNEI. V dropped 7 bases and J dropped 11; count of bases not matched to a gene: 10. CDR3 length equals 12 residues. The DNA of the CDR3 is TGTGCCAGCATTTTCTACAGGGGCAGGGCTTTCTTT. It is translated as CASIFYRGRAFF.

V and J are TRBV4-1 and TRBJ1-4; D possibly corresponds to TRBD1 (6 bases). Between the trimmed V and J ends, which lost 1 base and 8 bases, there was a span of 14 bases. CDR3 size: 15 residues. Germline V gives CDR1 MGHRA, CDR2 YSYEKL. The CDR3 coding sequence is TGCGCCAGCAGCCAAGGGGGACAATTCCTCGAAAAACTGTTTTTT. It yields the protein CASSQGGQFLEKLFF.

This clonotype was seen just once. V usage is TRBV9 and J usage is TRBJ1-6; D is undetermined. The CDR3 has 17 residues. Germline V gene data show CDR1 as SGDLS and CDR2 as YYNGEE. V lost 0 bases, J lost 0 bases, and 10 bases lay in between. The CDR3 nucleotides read TGTGCCAGCAGCGTAGGAGTAGGGAGCTCCTATAATTCACCCCTCCACTTT. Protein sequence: CASSVGVGSSYNSPLHF.

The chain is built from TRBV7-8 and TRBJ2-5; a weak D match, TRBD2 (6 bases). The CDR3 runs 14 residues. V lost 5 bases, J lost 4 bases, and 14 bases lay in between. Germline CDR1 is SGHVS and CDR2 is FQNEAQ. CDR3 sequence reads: CASSPGTSTETQYF. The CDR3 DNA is TGTGCCAGCAGCCCGGGGACTTCTACAGAGACCCAGTACTTC.

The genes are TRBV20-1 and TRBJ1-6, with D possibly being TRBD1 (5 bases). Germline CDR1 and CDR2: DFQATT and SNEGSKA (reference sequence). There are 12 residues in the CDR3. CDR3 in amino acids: CSVRGEGSPLHF. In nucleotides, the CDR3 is TGCAGCGTAAGAGGGGAGGGATCACCCCTCCACTTT.

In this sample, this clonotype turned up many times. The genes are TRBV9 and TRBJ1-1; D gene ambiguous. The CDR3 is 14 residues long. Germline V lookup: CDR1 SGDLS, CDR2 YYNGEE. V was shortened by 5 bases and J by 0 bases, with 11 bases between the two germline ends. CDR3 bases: TGTGCCAGCAGTTTCGGATCCATGAACACTGAAGCTTTCTTT. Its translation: CASSFGSMNTEAFF.

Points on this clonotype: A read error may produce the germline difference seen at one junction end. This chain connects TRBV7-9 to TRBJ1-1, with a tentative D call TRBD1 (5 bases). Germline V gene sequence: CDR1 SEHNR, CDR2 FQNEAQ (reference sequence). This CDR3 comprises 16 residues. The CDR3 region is CASTTFYAGDNTEAFF. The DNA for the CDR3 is TGCGCCAGCACCACATTTTACGCGGGGGATAACACTGAAGCTTTCTTT.

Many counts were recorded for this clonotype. This CDR3 reads CSVEGGTSYEQYF. The CDR3 DNA is TGCAGCGTTGAAGGCGGTACCTCCTACGAGCAGTACTTC. The rearrangement links TRBV29-1 to TRBJ2-7; no clear D. Between the trimmed V and J ends, which lost 1 base and 0 bases, there was a span of 7 bases. This CDR3 has 13 residues. CDR1 is SQVTM and CDR2 is ANQGSEA in the germline V gene.

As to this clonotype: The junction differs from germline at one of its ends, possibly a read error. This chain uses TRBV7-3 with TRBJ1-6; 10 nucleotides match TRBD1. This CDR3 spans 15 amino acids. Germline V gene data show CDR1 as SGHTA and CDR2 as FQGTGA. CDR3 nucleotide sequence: TGTGCCAACAGCTTAGGGGGACAGGGGATCTCACCCCTCCACTTT. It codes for CANSLGGQGISPLHF. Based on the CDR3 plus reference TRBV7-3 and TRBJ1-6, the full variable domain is GAGVSQTPSNKVTEKGKYVELRCDPISGHTALYWYRQSLGQGPEFLIYFQGTGAADDSGLPNDRFFAVRPEGSVSTLKIQRTERGDSAVYLCANSLGGQGISPLHFGNGTRLTVT.